The next 29 T cell receptor beta chains were all read from a single sample in a study of neoadjuvant nivolumab and ipilimumab in lung cancer. Sequencing used immunoSEQ multiplex PCR; TCRdb keeps in-frame clones, though not all of them. The sample holds approximately 29,000 clones, over 75% seen once. The source was peripheral blood, collected after neoadjuvant nivolumab, alone or with ipilimumab, at or shortly before surgery. These receptors were obtained from an adult with non-small cell lung cancer.

The rearrangement joins TRBV5-1 to TRBJ2-1; D possibly corresponds to TRBD2 (5 bases). The V end lost 7 bases, the J end lost 6 bases, and 8 bases lay between the germline ends. This CDR3 spans 11 amino acids. Germline loops: CDR1 SGHRS, CDR2 YFSETQ. CDR3 nucleotides: TGCGCCAGCCGGGGAACCAATGAGCAGTTCTTC. It encodes CASRGTNEQFF.

The chain combines TRBV7-2 with TRBJ1-3, with D uncertain. V lost 1 base, J lost 0 bases, and 7 bases lay in between. The V gene's germline CDR1 is SGHTA and CDR2 FQGNSA. The CDR3 runs to 15 residues. CDR3 loop: CASSLVGSSGNTIYF. The CDR3 nucleotides are TGTGCCAGCAGCTTAGTGGGGTCCTCTGGAAACACCATATATTTT.

The chain has TRBV5-4 and TRBJ2-6; possibly TRBD1 or TRBD2 for D (5 bases each). The CDR3 extends over 17 amino acids. CDR1 SGHNT and CDR2 YYREEE come from the germline V gene (reference sequence). V lost 0 bases to trimming and J lost 1 base, with 11 bases between them. CDR3 residues: CASSLERQRSGANVLTF. For the CDR3, the DNA is TGTGCCAGCAGCTTGGAGCGACAGCGGTCTGGGGCCAACGTCCTGACTTTC.

The chain employs TRBV9 and TRBJ1-1; weak D call: TRBD1 (6 bases). The CDR3 is 16 residues long. Between the trimmed V and J ends, which lost 5 bases and 1 base, there was a span of 18 bases. CDR1 is SGDLS and CDR2 is YYNGEE in the germline V gene. The CDR3 DNA sequence: TGTGCCAGCAGTCCCCTACAGGGAACCAAGAACACTGAAGCTTTCTTT. Translating gives CASSPLQGTKNTEAFF.

V gene TRBV20-1 combines with J gene TRBJ2-1; D is undetermined. CDR1 DFQATT and CDR2 SNEGSKA come from the germline V gene (reference sequence). The CDR3 runs to 10 residues. Trimming pared 7 bases from V and 9 bases from J, leaving 10 bases between. CDR3 protein: CSVISGEQFF. The CDR3, as DNA: TGCAGTGTTATCAGTGGTGAGCAGTTCTTC.

The chain has TRBV9 and TRBJ2-7; the match to TRBD2 covers 8 bases. The junction had 9 bases not matched to a gene; V was cut back by 0 bases and J by 7 bases. The germline CDR1 and CDR2 sequences are SGDLS and YYNGEE. This CDR3 comprises 15 residues. For the CDR3, the DNA is TGTGCCAGCAGCGTAGCGGATAGCGGGGCTACGGAGCAGTACTTC. This codes for CASSVADSGATEQYF. Filled out from reference TRBV9 and TRBJ2-7, the complete variable domain reads DSGVTQTPKHLITATGQRVTLRCSPRSGDLSVYWYQQSLDQGLQFLIQYYNGEERAKGNILERFSAQQFPDLHSELNLSSLELGDSALYFCASSVADSGATEQYFGPGTRLTVT.

As regards this clone: Other DNA sequences of this sample code for an identical CDR3. The chain combines TRBV18 with TRBJ2-2; TRBD2 is a possible D gene (5 bases). V was clipped by 0 bases and J by 4 bases, with 6 bases between them. This CDR3 comprises 14 residues. From germline, CDR1 is KGHSH and CDR2 LQKENI. The CDR3 region has the DNA TGTGCCAGCTCACCACCCAGCGGCACCGGGGAGCTGTTTTTT. Protein product: CASSPPSGTGELFF.

J is TRBJ2-2 and V is TRBV7-8; D uncertain. The CDR3 consists of 13 residues. From germline, CDR1 is SGHVS and CDR2 FQNEAQ. Trimming left V 6 bases short and J 7 bases short, with 12 bases between. CDR3 loop: CASSPPVVGELFF. CDR3 DNA sequence: TGTGCCAGCAGTCCCCCCGTTGTCGGGGAGCTGTTTTTT. The full variable domain, rest sourced from reference TRBV7-8 and TRBJ2-2, is GAGVSQSPRYKVAKRGQDVALRCDPISGHVSLFWYQQALGQGPEFLTYFQNEAQLDKSGLPSDRFFAERPEGSVSTLKIQRTQQEDSAVYLCASSPPVVGELFFGEGSRLTVL.

The CDR3 nucleotides are TGTGCCAGCTCACCATCCGGGGGCGTTAATGAAAAACTGTTTTTT. Protein: CASSPSGGVNEKLFF. This rearrangement joins TRBV18 to TRBJ1-4; D is perhaps TRBD1 (6 bases). V shed 2 bases and J shed 4 bases, with 11 bases lying between them. Germline CDR1 is KGHSH and CDR2 is LQKENI. The CDR3 totals 15 residues. The full variable domain, in which reference TRBV18 and TRBJ1-4 provide the parts outside the CDR3, is NAGVMQNPRHLVRRRGQEARLRCSPMKGHSHVYWYRQLPEEGLKFMVYLQKENIIDESGMPKERFSAEFPKEGPSILRIQQVVRGDSAAYFCASSPSGGVNEKLFFGSGTQLSVL.

The V gene is TRBV5-6, the J gene TRBJ2-2; 8 positions agree with TRBD1. Unmatched junction bases numbered 15, after V lost 3 bases and J lost 2 bases. Per germline, CDR1 SGHDT and CDR2 YYEEEE. There are 19 residues in the CDR3. DNA of the CDR3: TGTGCCAGCAGCTGGACAGGGACAGATCCATTCTCCAACACCGGGGAGCTGTTTTTT. Encoded protein: CASSWTGTDPFSNTGELFF.

This chain links TRBV27 with TRBJ2-1, with 13 bases fitting TRBD2. The ends lost 6 bases at V and 7 bases at J; junction bases unmatched: 9. The CDR3 consists of 16 residues. Germline CDR1 is MNHEY and CDR2 is SMNVEV (reference sequence). CDR3 bases: TGTGCCAGCAGCTATCGGACTAGCGGGGGAGGGAATGAGCAGTTCTTC. It yields the protein CASSYRTSGGGNEQFF.

The V and J genes are TRBV5-1 and TRBJ1-1; 11 bases fit TRBD1. The CDR3 runs to 17 residues. V lost 5 bases, J lost 3 bases, and 12 bases stayed unmatched. CDR1 SGHRS and CDR2 YFSETQ come from the germline V gene. CDR3 bases: TGCGCCAGCAGGAACCAGGACAGGGGGCTCGTTCACACTGAAGCTTTCTTT. It yields the protein CASRNQDRGLVHTEAFF.

Worth noting for this clone: The germline gene is not matched at one end of the junction; a read error may be the cause. V and J are TRBV27 and TRBJ2-1; 12 bases line up with TRBD2. This CDR3 spans 16 amino acids. CDR1 and CDR2 (germline): MNHEY, SMNVEV (reference sequence). The CDR3 region is CASRLSRTSGVNEQFF. In nucleotides, the CDR3 is TGTGCCAGCAGATTATCCCGGACTAGCGGGGTAAATGAGCAGTTCTTC.

In its sample, this clone was seen once. The rearrangement links TRBV5-1 to TRBJ2-1, with D hard to call. The V and J ends lost 0 bases and 4 bases respectively, with 8 bases between them. Germline-derived CDR1 and CDR2 are SGHRS and YFSETQ. The CDR3 consists of 14 residues. CDR3 in amino acids: CASSLGEAYNEQFF. The CDR3 nucleotides read TGCGCCAGCAGCTTGGGGGAAGCTTACAATGAGCAGTTCTTC. The full variable domain, completed using reference TRBV5-1 and TRBJ2-1, is KAGVTQTPRYLIKTRGQQVTLSCSPISGHRSVSWYQQTPGQGLQFLFEYFSETQRNKGNFPGRFSGRQFSNSRSEMNVSTLELGDSALYLCASSLGEAYNEQFFGPGTRLTVL.

The genes are TRBV2 and TRBJ2-2, with 9 bases aligning to TRBD1. With V trimmed by 4 bases and J by 3 bases, 3 bases remained unmatched. The CDR3 totals 15 residues. Germline CDR1 is SNHLY and CDR2 is FYNNEI. The DNA for the CDR3 is TGTGCCAGCAGTGTTTGGACAGGGGACACCGGGGAGCTGTTTTTT. It specifies CASSVWTGDTGELFF.

The chain carries TRBV25-1 and TRBJ2-1, with D unresolved. Germline CDR1 is MGHDK and CDR2 is SYGVNS. The CDR3 is 13 residues long. The ends were cut back, 3 bases at V and 2 bases at J, with 5 bases in the middle. The CDR3 region is CASSDQPYNEQFF. The CDR3 DNA reads TGTGCCAGCAGTGACCAGCCCTACAATGAGCAGTTCTTC.

The chain carries TRBV6-1 and TRBJ1-5; D might be TRBD1 (5 bases). Germline loops: CDR1 MNHNS, CDR2 SASEGT. This CDR3 has 14 amino acids. Trimming took 5 bases from V and 4 from J, leaving 12 bases between them. CDR3 sequence: CASSYTGGNQPQHF. CDR3 coding DNA: TGTGCCAGCAGTTATACGGGGGGTAATCAGCCCCAGCATTTT.

This chain connects TRBV5-1 to TRBJ2-2, with 9 nucleotides matching TRBD2. Trimming cost V 4 bases and J 1 base; bases outside gene matches: 2. The CDR3 runs 15 residues. Germline V CDR1 and CDR2: SGHRS, YFSETQ. The CDR3 sequence: CASSRSGGNTGELFF. CDR3 nucleotide sequence: TGCGCCAGCAGCCGTAGCGGGGGGAACACCGGGGAGCTGTTTTTT.

The chain links TRBV5-1 to TRBJ1-2; 7 bases agree with TRBD1. The germline V gene has CDR1 SGHRS and CDR2 YFSETQ. This CDR3 region has 13 residues. J was trimmed by 7 bases and V by 0 bases; bases with no gene match: 3. The CDR3 sequence is CASSLGGTVGYTF. The CDR3 DNA follows: TGCGCCAGCAGCTTGGGTGGGACAGTTGGCTACACCTTC. Based on the CDR3 plus reference TRBV5-1 and TRBJ1-2, the full variable domain is KAGVTQTPRYLIKTRGQQVTLSCSPISGHRSVSWYQQTPGQGLQFLFEYFSETQRNKGNFPGRFSGRQFSNSRSEMNVSTLELGDSALYLCASSLGGTVGYTFGSGTRLTVV.

This rearrangement joins TRBV25-1 to TRBJ1-4, with D maybe TRBD1 (6 bases). The CDR3 has 15 amino acids. The V gene lost 5 bases and the J gene lost 2 bases, with 12 bases spanning the gap. Per the germline V gene, CDR1 is MGHDK and CDR2 is SYGVNS. The CDR3, as DNA: TGTGCCAGCAGTCCCCAGGGGTTCACTAATGAAAAACTGTTTTTT. Translating gives CASSPQGFTNEKLFF.

The chain couples TRBV6-5 to TRBJ2-3, with D unresolved. The V gene lost 5 bases and the J gene lost 2 bases, with 14 bases spanning the gap. Germline CDR1 MNHEY, CDR2 SVGAGI. The CDR3 is 15 amino acids. The CDR3 DNA follows: TGTGCCAGCAGTAACCGGGCCGGAACCACAGATACGCAGTATTTT. It encodes CASSNRAGTTDTQYF.

The table lists this clone with a few counts. The rearrangement joins TRBV5-4 to TRBJ1-2; D gene unclear. Germline CDR1 is SGHNT and CDR2 is YYREEE (reference sequence). The CDR3 runs 13 residues. The germline V and J ends were trimmed by 4 bases and 3 bases, with 10 bases remaining between them. In nucleotides, the CDR3 is TGTGCCAGCAGCGCGAGGAACGACTATGGCTACACCTTC. It translates to CASSARNDYGYTF.

The genes are TRBV4-3 and TRBJ1-4; D perhaps matches TRBD1 (6 bases). This CDR3 comprises 14 residues. The germline gives CDR1 LGHNA, CDR2 YSLEER. V shed 1 base and J shed 8 bases, with 11 bases lying between them. The CDR3: CASSQVGGGEKLFF. CDR3 nucleotides: TGCGCCAGCAGCCAAGTAGGGGGTGGGGAAAAACTGTTTTTT.

The V gene is TRBV9, the J gene TRBJ1-2; no definite D call. CDR3 length: 15 residues. V was shortened by 2 bases and J by 4 bases, with 15 bases between the two germline ends. Per the germline V gene, CDR1 is SGDLS and CDR2 is YYNGEE. The CDR3 protein is CASSVDTNSFYGYTF. The CDR3 region has the DNA TGTGCCAGCAGCGTTGACACAAACTCCTTCTATGGCTACACCTTC.

There are a few counts of this clone. The V gene is TRBV7-9, the J gene TRBJ2-1, with 12 bases matching TRBD2. This CDR3 has 16 residues. CDR1 SEHNR and CDR2 FQNEAQ come from the germline V gene (reference sequence). After removal of 4 bases from V and 6 bases from J, the junction contained 7 bases not matched to a gene. CDR3 region: CASSSPSGGALNEQFF. The DNA for the CDR3 is TGTGCCAGCAGCTCCCCTAGCGGGGGGGCCCTCAATGAGCAGTTCTTC.

J is TRBJ1-1 and V is TRBV5-1, with a weak D call TRBD1 (6 bases). This CDR3 is 16 amino acids long. The germline gives CDR1 SGHRS, CDR2 YFSETQ. Trimming left V 0 bases short and J 0 bases short, with 12 bases between. CDR3 DNA: TGCGCCAGCAGCTTGGGGAGAGGACAGCTGAACACTGAAGCTTTCTTT. Its translation: CASSLGRGQLNTEAFF.

V is TRBV5-1 and J is TRBJ1-1; 7 nucleotides match TRBD1. The CDR3 consists of 16 residues. Germline loops: CDR1 SGHRS, CDR2 YFSETQ. V lost 0 bases to trimming and J lost 0 bases; unmatched junction nucleotides: 5. The chain's CDR3 is CASSLEGAGLNTEAFF. The DNA of the CDR3 is TGCGCCAGCAGCTTGGAGGGGGCGGGTTTGAACACTGAAGCTTTCTTT. Full variable domain (rest looked up from reference TRBV5-1 and TRBJ1-1): KAGVTQTPRYLIKTRGQQVTLSCSPISGHRSVSWYQQTPGQGLQFLFEYFSETQRNKGNFPGRFSGRQFSNSRSEMNVSTLELGDSALYLCASSLEGAGLNTEAFFGQGTRLTVV.

The gene calls are TRBV10-3 and TRBJ2-3, with TRBD1 matching 9 bases. This CDR3 contains 16 residues. Losses at the gene ends were 3 bases for V and 3 bases for J; bases not matched to a gene: 7. Germline V gene lookup returns CDR1 ENHRY and CDR2 SYGVKD. Here the CDR3 reads CAISDTGTGSTDTQYF. CDR3 in DNA: TGTGCCATCAGTGACACCGGGACAGGGTCAACAGATACGCAGTATTTT.

The gene calls are TRBV11-1 and TRBJ1-2, with 8 bases identical to TRBD1. The length of the CDR3 is 13 residues. Germline V gene lookup returns CDR1 SGHAT and CDR2 FQDESV (reference sequence). Unmatched junction bases numbered 9, after V lost 5 bases and J lost 10 bases. In DNA form, the CDR3 reads TGTGCCAGCAGCCTCCAGGGACAGGAGTTCTACACCTTC. As protein: CASSLQGQEFYTF.